This T cell receptor beta chain comes out of a study of cytomegalovirus exposure and HLA in healthy donors. The primer mix had 60 Vbeta and 13 Jbeta primers. The data were produced by immunoSEQ multiplex PCR, yet TCRdb's version contains in-frame clones alone and is incomplete. In the table there are around 130,000 clones, around 76% of which are singletons. Germline assignment: CDR1 SGDLS and CDR2 YYNGEE. There are 16 residues in the CDR3. Trimming took 0 bases from V and 2 from J, leaving 14 bases between them. Study-level results: Analysis was carried out at a later point, and it linked a missense DCLRE1C variant to TCR beta V- and J-gene trimming. Reportedly, a later analysis found an Asian-associated ancestry cluster had fewer N-insertions than the roughly 700-donor mean.

Of note for this clone: The antigen is not known.

The source material was PBMCs. This chain links TRBV9 with TRBJ1-2, with a possible D match to TRBD1 (5 bases). The receptor was derived from a woman between 50 and 59 years old in good health and CMV-seronegative. In DNA form, the CDR3 reads TGTGCCAGCAGCGTAGGGCCCGGGGGGACGAACTATGGCTACACCTTC. It encodes CASSVGPGGTNYGYTF.